This T cell receptor beta chain was observed in a study of tumor-infiltrating lymphocytes in primary liver carcinoma. Study-level background: All lesions had stage T1-T3 N0M0 and roughly 4.2 to 10 cm widths.

Co-extraction of both nucleic acids (RNA and DNA) used 20-30 mg of unsorted bulk tissue. Primary liver carcinoma, confirmed by histopathology, was surgically resected. Germline V gene lookup returns CDR1 LGHNA and CDR2 YSLEER. This CDR3 has 16 amino acids. Synthesis of TCR beta cDNA was carried out from around 540 ng total RNA with a constant-region primer. TCR beta libraries came from three nested multiplex PCR rounds using slightly modified ARM-PCR. It was with TRBV1-TRBV30 forward primers and a C-beta reverse primer that the first two PCR rounds were run, at roughly 10 cycles each. TCRdb passed the multiplex PCR reads through MiXCR, listing each CDR3 protein once. The data show 110,000 or so distinct CDR3 sequences, approximately 82% seen once. Turning to this clonotype: The junction shows a germline mismatch at one end, possibly a read error.

The TCR was taken from a man aged 35-49 years with primary liver carcinoma and hepatitis B virus infection. The rearrangement joins TRBV4-3 to TRBJ1-6; 10 nucleotides line up with TRBD1. Input material: liver tumor tissue from sampling region 3. Subset defined: tumor region T3, left-lateral pole. CDR3 amino acids: CTSISWDRGRNSPLNF. CDR3 in DNA: TGCACCAGCATCTCCTGGGACAGGGGAAGGAATTCACCCCTCAACTTT.